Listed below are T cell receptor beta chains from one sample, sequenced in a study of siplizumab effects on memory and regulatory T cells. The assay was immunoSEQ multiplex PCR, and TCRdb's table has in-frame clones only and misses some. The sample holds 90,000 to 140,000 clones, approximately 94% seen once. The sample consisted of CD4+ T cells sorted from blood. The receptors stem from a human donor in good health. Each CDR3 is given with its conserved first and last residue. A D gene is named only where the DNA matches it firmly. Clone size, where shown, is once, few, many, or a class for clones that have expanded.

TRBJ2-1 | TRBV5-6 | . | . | CASSLGWGARYNEQFF | TGTGCCAGCAGCTTGGGATGGGGGGCGAGGTACAATGAGCAGTTCTTC
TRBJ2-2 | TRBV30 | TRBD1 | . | CAWSVAGGLTGELFF | TGTGCCTGGAGTGTGGCAGGGGGCTTGACCGGGGAGCTGTTTTTT
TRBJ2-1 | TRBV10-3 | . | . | CAVKSRGSSYNEQFF | TGTGCCGTGAAATCTCGGGGGAGCTCCTACAATGAGCAGTTCTTC
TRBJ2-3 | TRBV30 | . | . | CAWSGADTQYF | TGTGCCTGGAGTGGGGCAGATACGCAGTATTTT
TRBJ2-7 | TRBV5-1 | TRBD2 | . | CASSLAGTSARVEQYF | TGCGCCAGCAGCTTGGCAGGGACTAGCGCGAGAGTGGAGCAGTACTTC
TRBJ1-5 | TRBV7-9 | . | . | CASSSSRGGDNQPQHF | TGTGCCAGCAGCTCCTCCAGGGGTGGTGACAATCAGCCCCAGCATTTT
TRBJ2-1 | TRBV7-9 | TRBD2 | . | CASSLSGGVPNEQFF | TGTGCCAGCAGCTTGAGCGGGGGGGTACCCAATGAGCAGTTCTTC
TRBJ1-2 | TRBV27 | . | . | CASRTRKTVVGYGYTF | TGTGCCAGCCGTACCCGCAAAACCGTAGTCGGCTATGGCTACACCTTC
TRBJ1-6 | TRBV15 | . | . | CATSPDPPGRNNSPLHF | TGTGCCACCAGCCCCGACCCCCCTGGGCGCAATAATTCACCCCTCCACTTT
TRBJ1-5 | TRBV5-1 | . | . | CASSLASGNQPQHF | TGCGCCAGCAGCTTGGCCTCAGGGAATCAGCCCCAGCATTTT
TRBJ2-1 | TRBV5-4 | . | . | CASSHLLEGNEQFF | TGTGCCAGCAGCCACCTTTTGGAGGGCAATGAGCAGTTCTTC
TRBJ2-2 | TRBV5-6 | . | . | CASSLAGGGGRGELFF | TGTGCCAGCAGCTTGGCGGGGGGCGGTGGACGTGGGGAGCTGTTTTTT
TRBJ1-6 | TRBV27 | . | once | CASSSTGWNSPLHF | TGTGCCAGCAGTTCGACAGGATGGAATTCACCCCTCCACTTT
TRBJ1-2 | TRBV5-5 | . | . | CASSLEGINYGYTF | TGTGCCAGCAGCTTGGAGGGGATTAACTATGGCTACACCTTC
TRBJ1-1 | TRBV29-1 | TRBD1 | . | CSVRTGANTEAFF | TGCAGCGTACGTACAGGGGCGAACACTGAAGCTTTCTTT
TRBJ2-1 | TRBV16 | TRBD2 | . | CASSQRGTGGYNEQFF | TGTGCCAGCAGCCAACGGGGAACGGGAGGGTACAATGAGCAGTTCTTC
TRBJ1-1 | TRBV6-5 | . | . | CASSYSYSLNTEAFF | TGTGCCAGCAGTTACTCGTACAGCTTGAACACTGAAGCTTTCTTT
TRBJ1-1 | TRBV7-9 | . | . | CASSLLQGGQAFF | TGTGCCAGCAGCTTACTACAGGGAGGGCAAGCTTTCTTT
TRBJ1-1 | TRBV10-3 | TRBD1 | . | CAIRDRGMNTEAFF | TGTGCCATCAGGGACAGGGGAATGAACACTGAAGCTTTCTTT
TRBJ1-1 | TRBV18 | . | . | CASSPFIVPEAFF | TGTGCCAGCTCACCCTTTATCGTACCTGAAGCTTTCTTT
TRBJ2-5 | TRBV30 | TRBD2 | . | CAWVRLAGSPQETQYF | TGTGCCTGGGTCCGACTAGCAGGGTCCCCCCAAGAGACCCAGTACTTC
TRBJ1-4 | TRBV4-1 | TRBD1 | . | CASSWRQGATNEKLFF | TGCGCCAGCAGCTGGCGACAGGGAGCAACTAATGAAAAACTGTTTTTT
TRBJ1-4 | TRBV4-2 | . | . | CASSQGSAAATNEKLFF | TGTGCCAGCAGCCAAGGATCAGCGGCAGCAACTAATGAAAAACTGTTTTTT
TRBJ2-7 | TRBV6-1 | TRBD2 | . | CASILAGGRNEQYF | TGTGCCAGCATTCTAGCGGGGGGGCGTAACGAGCAGTACTTC
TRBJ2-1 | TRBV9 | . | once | CASSVAIGGSYNEQFF | TGTGCCAGCAGCGTAGCTATAGGGGGTTCCTACAATGAGCAGTTCTTC
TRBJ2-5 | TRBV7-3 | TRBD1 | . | CASSPHRGQGETQYF | TGTGCCAGCAGCCCCCACAGGGGGCAAGGCGAGACCCAGTACTTC
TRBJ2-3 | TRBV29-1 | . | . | CSVGGGPTDTQYF | TGCAGCGTTGGAGGGGGACCCACAGATACGCAGTATTTT
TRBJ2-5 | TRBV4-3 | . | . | CASSQGGGRVETQYF | TGCGCCAGCAGCCAAGGGGGGGGGCGAGTAGAGACCCAGTACTTC
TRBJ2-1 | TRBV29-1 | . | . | CSVEGTSYNEQFF | TGCAGCGTTGAAGGTACGTCCTACAATGAGCAGTTCTTC
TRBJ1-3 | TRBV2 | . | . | CASSEYRNGNTIYF | TGTGCCAGCAGTGAATACAGGAACGGAAACACCATATATTTT
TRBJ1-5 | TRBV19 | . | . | CASSIVRGGNQPQHF | TGTGCCAGTAGTATAGTGAGGGGTGGAAATCAGCCCCAGCATTTT
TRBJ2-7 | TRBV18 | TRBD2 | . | CASSQTTSGAIYEQYF | TGTGCCAGCTCGCAGACGACTAGCGGCGCGATCTACGAGCAGTACTTC
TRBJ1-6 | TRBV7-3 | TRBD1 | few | CASSLTGNYNSPLHF | TGTGCCAGCAGCCTGACAGGGAACTATAATTCACCCCTCCACTTT
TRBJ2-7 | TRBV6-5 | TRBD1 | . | CASSYGQGFYF | TGTGCCAGCAGTTACGGACAGGGCTTCTACTTC
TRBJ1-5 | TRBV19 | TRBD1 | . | CASNIQGARSNQPQHF | TGTGCCAGTAATATACAGGGGGCTAGGAGCAATCAGCCCCAGCATTTT
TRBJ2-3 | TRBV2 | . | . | CASSLQFDTQYF | TGTGCCAGCAGTCTACAGTTCGATACGCAGTATTTT
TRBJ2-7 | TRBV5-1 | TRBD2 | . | CASSFLAGATYEQYF | TGCGCCAGCAGCTTTTTGGCGGGAGCCACCTACGAGCAGTACTTC
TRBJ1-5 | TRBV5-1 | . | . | CASSLEGYSNQPQHF | TGCGCCAGCAGCTTGGAAGGGTATAGCAATCAGCCCCAGCATTTT
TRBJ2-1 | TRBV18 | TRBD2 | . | CASSPPGGRDGNEQFF | TGTGCCAGCTCACCACCTGGCGGGAGGGATGGTAATGAGCAGTTCTTC
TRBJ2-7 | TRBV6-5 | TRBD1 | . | CASRAGQGTYEQYF | TGTGCCAGCAGGGCGGGACAGGGGACCTACGAGCAGTACTTC